This T cell receptor (beta chain) appears in the sequencing data of a study of cytomegalovirus exposure and HLA in healthy donors. Both 60 Vbeta primers and 13 Jbeta primers went into the PCR. TCRdb's copy holds only in-frame clones and misses some; the assay was immunoSEQ multiplex PCR. The top ten hold 7.5% to 9% of the sample, which has some 70,000 clones, 78% seen once. Trimming removed 7 bases from V and 3 bases from J; junction bases left unmatched: 4. Germline CDR1 and CDR2: LNHDA and SQIVND (reference sequence). The CDR3 is 13 residues long. Material: PBMCs. The clonotype originates from a man between 18 and 29 years old in good health and CMV-seropositive. V is TRBV19 and J is TRBJ1-2; 8 bases line up with TRBD1. The CDR3 reads CASIGQGDYGYTF. The CDR3 DNA reads as TGTGCCAGTATCGGACAGGGCGACTATGGCTACACCTTC.